This T cell receptor beta chain came from a study of pediatric ulcerative colitis. Colonoscopy and blood draw happened at the same time. About this clone: The antigen remains unidentified.

Study-wide results and limits: Blood-rectal clonal overlap within each person was significantly higher in ulcerative colitis patients than controls. Total lymphocyte DNA, not sorted subsets, was the template.

Sequencing depth was up to 500,000 reads per sample. Profiled with immunoSEQ multiplex PCR; TCRdb holds only in-frame clones, not every one. This sample has approximately 60,000 clones; about 90% occur once, and the top ten carry around 3.3%. V dropped 0 bases and J dropped 1 base, with 16 bases sitting between them. Germline V CDR1 and CDR2: LGHNT, FRNRAP. The length of the CDR3 is 18 residues. The V gene is TRBV12-5, the J gene TRBJ1-5, with unresolved D. The specimen sequenced was blood. The TCR comes from a boy younger than 18 with severe ulcerative colitis. CDR3 protein: CASGLVDRRSGSNQPQHF. CDR3 DNA sequence: TGTGCTAGTGGTTTGGTAGATAGACGGTCTGGAAGCAATCAGCCCCAGCATTTT. Variable domain in full (rest from reference TRBV12-5 and TRBJ1-5): DARVTQTPRHKVTEMGQEVTMRCQPILGHNTVFWYRQTMMQGLELLAYFRNRAPLDDSGMPKDRFSAEMPDATLATLKIQPSEPRDSAVYFCASGLVDRRSGSNQPQHFGDGTRLSIL.